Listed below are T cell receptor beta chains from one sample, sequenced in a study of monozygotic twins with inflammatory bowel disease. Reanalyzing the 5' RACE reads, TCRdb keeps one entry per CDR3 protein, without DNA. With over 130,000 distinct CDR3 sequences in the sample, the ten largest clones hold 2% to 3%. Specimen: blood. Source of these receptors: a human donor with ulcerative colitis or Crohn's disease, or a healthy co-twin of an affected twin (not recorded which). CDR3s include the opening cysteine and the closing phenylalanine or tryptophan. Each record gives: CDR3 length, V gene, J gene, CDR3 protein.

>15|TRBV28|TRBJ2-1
CASRPGTGVFNEQFF
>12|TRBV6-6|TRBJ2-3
CASSTLFDTQYF
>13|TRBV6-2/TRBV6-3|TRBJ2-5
CAVSGIAAETQYF
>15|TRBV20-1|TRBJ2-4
CSAAIGRQILNIQYF
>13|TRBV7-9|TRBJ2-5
CASSLGEEETQYF
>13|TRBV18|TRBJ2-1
CASSLQQDNEQFF
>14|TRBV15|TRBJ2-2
CATSRDRQTGELFF
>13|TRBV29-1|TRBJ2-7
CSVVQGDSYEQYF
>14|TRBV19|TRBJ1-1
CASSIGTANTEAFF
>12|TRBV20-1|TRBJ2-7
CSATRDSGEQYF
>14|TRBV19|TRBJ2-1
CASSIGVTRSEQFF
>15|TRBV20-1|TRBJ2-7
CSASENQGGTLKQYF
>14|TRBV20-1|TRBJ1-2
CSASSQGAVYGYTF
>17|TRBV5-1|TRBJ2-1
CASSLRGGQAAYNEQFF
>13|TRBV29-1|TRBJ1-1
CSVLSREATEAFF
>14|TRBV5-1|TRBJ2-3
CACSLEGSTDTQYF